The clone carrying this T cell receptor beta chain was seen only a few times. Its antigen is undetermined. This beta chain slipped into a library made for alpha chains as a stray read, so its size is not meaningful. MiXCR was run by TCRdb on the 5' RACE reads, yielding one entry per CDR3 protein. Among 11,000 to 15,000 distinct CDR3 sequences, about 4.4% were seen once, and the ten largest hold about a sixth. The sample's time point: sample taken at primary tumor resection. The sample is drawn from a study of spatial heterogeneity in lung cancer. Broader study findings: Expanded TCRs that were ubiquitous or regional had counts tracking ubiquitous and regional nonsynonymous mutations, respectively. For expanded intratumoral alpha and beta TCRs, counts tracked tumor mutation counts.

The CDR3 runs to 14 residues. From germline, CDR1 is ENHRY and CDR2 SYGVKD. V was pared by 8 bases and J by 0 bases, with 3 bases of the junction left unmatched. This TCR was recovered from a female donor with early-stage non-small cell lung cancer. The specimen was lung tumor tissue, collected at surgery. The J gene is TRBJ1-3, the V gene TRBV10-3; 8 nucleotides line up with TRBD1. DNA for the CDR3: TGTGCCATCGGACAGGGAAACTCTGGAAACACCATATATTTT. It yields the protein CAIGQGNSGNTIYF.